These 7 T cell receptor beta chains were sequenced from one sample in a study of identical twins. TCRdb recomputed calls from the 5' RACE reads with MiXCR, one row per CDR3 protein. The sample consists of about 500,000 distinct CDR3 sequences, roughly an eighth of them appearing once. These data are also associated with another study on yellow fever vaccine responses in identical twins.

Specimen: CD4+ T cells sorted from blood. The receptor set was obtained from a young woman in good health.

The chain carries TRBV5-4 and TRBJ2-3; D is unclear. CDR1 SGHNT and CDR2 YYREEE come from the germline V gene (reference sequence). V was clipped by 3 bases and J by 1 base, with 6 bases between them. This CDR3 spans 13 amino acids. In DNA, the CDR3 is TGTGCCAGCAGCTCCCAGCGCACAGATACGCAGTATTTT. This codes for CASSSQRTDTQYF.

J is TRBJ2-7 and V is TRBV4-3, with D possibly TRBD2 on 6 matching bases. Germline lookup yields CDR1 LGHNA and CDR2 YSLEER. Trimming shortened V by 1 base and J by 9 bases, and 16 bases separated the two germline ends. This CDR3 is 14 amino acids long. In nucleotides, the CDR3 is TGCGCCAGCAGCCAAGGGGAGCCCCTGGGGGGGCAGTACTTC. Its protein product is CASSQGEPLGGQYF.

This clonotype was recorded at least ten times. V usage is TRBV18 and J usage is TRBJ2-3, with D maybe TRBD2 (6 bases). Trimming stripped 3 bases from V and 3 bases from J, with 7 bases between. CDR3 length: 13 residues. Per the germline V gene, CDR1 is KGHSH and CDR2 is LQKENI. The CDR3 loop is CASSPEGTDTQYF. CDR3 DNA sequence: TGTGCCAGCTCACCGGAGGGAACAGATACGCAGTATTTT. Full variable domain (missing parts from reference TRBV18 and TRBJ2-3): NAGVMQNPRHLVRRRGQEARLRCSPMKGHSHVYWYRQLPEEGLKFMVYLQKENIIDESGMPKERFSAEFPKEGPSILRIQQVVRGDSAAYFCASSPEGTDTQYFGPGTRLTVL.

In this sample, this clonotype turned up a few times. The V and J genes are TRBV30 and TRBJ2-7; the match to TRBD2 covers 12 bases. With V trimmed by 1 base and J by 6 bases, 10 bases remained unmatched. The CDR3 runs 16 residues. CDR1 is GTSNPN, CDR2 SVGIG, per germline (reference sequence). The DNA of the CDR3 is TGTGCCTGGAGTGGAAGAAGACTAGCGGGAGCTCCCGAGCAGTACTTC. This gives the protein CAWSGRRLAGAPEQYF.

This clonotype came up a few times. The CDR3: CASSPGTGMSSYEQYF. The CDR3 nucleotides are TGCGCCAGCAGCCCGGGGACAGGGATGAGCTCCTACGAGCAGTACTTC. The chain links TRBV5-1 to TRBJ2-7, with 9 bases matching TRBD1. From germline, CDR1 is SGHRS and CDR2 YFSETQ. The CDR3 sequence is 16 residues long. J lost 0 bases, V lost 4 bases, and 8 bases had no gene match.

A few counts support this clonotype. The chain carries TRBV19 and TRBJ2-2, with D hard to call. V dropped 5 bases and J dropped 1 base, with 14 bases sitting between them. In germline, CDR1 is LNHDA, CDR2 SQIVND (reference sequence). The CDR3 covers 16 residues. CDR3 sequence: CASSARLLLNTGELFF. CDR3 DNA sequence: TGTGCCAGTAGTGCAAGACTGCTATTGAACACCGGGGAGCTGTTTTTT.

This clonotype was picked up many times. Written as DNA, the CDR3 is TGTGCCAGCAGTTTTCTGCGGGGGGGCACAGATACGCAGTATTTT. Its protein product is CASSFLRGGTDTQYF. The V and J genes are TRBV12-3 or TRBV12-4 and TRBJ2-3; 8 bases are shared with TRBD2. This CDR3 spans 15 amino acids. Trimming at V came to 3 bases and at J to 1 base, leaving 3 bases not matched to a gene.